This TCR beta chain was captured in a study of CD8 T cells in ankylosing spondylitis. This clonotype was detected a few times. Its matching antigen is unknown. Findings and limits, study-wide: As for the disease-linked clones, they showed a CD8+ phenotype and occurred at relatively low frequencies in peripheral blood. Among TCR beta sequences, a motif of roughly 8 highly homologous variants appeared characteristic of ankylosing spondylitis blood.

TCRdb called the 5' RACE reads again in MiXCR, with one record for every CDR3 protein. The sample has approximately 520,000 distinct CDR3 sequences, 5.3% seen once. The CDR3 extends over 12 amino acids. V shed 6 bases, J shed 11 bases, and the junction held 8 bases outside the gene matches. Germline V gene data show CDR1 as SQVTM and CDR2 as ANQGSEA. The chain recombines TRBV29-1 with TRBJ1-1, with 11 bases fitting TRBD1. Material for sequencing was blood, either unsorted or a sorted T cell fraction (not recorded which). The receptor's source is a male donor with ankylosing spondylitis. The CDR3 sequence: CSVRTGGHLAFF. CDR3 nucleotides: TGCAGCGTCCGGACAGGGGGCCACTTGGCTTTCTTT.